This T cell receptor beta chain was recovered during a study of shared clonotypes between healthy human individuals. CDR3 size: 13 residues. The germline V and J ends were trimmed by 5 bases and 3 bases, with 11 bases remaining between them. CDR1 is SEHNR, CDR2 FQNEAQ, per germline (reference sequence). Deep was the level at which the assay was run. Assay: immunoSEQ multiplex PCR; the TCRdb copy retains only in-frame clones and omits some. The sample shows around 1.9 million clones, about 93% of them seen only once. Naive CD8 populations comprised CD45RO-negative cells positively selected for CCR7, excluding terminally differentiated effector memory CD45RA+ cells.

This sequence was found in a man aged 18-30 years in good health. Some clones in this sample may be carry-over from other donors' samples. Sequenced input: naive CD8+ T cells from PBMCs. The V and J genes are TRBV7-9 and TRBJ2-7; the D gene is possibly TRBD2 (6 bases). The CDR3 DNA follows: TGTGCCAGCAGCCGTGGCGGGGACTACGAGCAGTACTTC. Amino acid sequence: CASSRGGDYEQYF.